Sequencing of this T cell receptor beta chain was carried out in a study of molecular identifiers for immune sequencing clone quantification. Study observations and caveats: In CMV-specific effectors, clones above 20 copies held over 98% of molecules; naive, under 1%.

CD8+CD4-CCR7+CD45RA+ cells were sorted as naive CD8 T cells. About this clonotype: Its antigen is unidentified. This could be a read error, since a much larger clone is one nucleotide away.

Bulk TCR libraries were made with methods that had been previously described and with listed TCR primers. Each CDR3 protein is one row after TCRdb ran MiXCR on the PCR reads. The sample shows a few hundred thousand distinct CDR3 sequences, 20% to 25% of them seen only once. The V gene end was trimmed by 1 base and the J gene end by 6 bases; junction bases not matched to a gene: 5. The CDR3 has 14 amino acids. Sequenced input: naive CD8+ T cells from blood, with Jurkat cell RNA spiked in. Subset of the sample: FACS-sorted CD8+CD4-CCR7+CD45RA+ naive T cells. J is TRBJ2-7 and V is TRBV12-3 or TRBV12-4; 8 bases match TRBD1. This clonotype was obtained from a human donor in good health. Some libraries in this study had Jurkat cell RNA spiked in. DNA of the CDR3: TGTGCCAGCAGTTTAGAGGGACAGGACTCCGAGCAGTACTTC. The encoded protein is CASSLEGQDSEQYF.